This TCR beta chain was identified in a study of OX40 agonist ivuxolimab in advanced cancers. The CDR3 consists of 14 residues. V shed 5 bases and J 5 bases; nucleotides not matched to a gene: 3. The germline CDR1 and CDR2 sequences are MNHEY and SVGAGI. Generated by immunoSEQ multiplex PCR, the TCRdb table keeps only in-frame clones and is missing some. The sample records tens of thousands of clones, 85% to 90% being singletons. Source: CD4+ or CD8+ T cells sorted from blood, taken in a trial of the OX40 agonist ivuxolimab. The receptor was isolated from an adult with an advanced solid tumor such as melanoma, head and neck, liver or kidney cancer. The gene calls are TRBV6-5 and TRBJ1-4, with 9 bases fitting TRBD1. The CDR3 DNA follows: TGTGCCAGCAGTCTCACAGGGGGCAATGAAAAACTGTTTTTT. This translates into CASSLTGGNEKLFF.